What follows are 29 T cell receptor beta chains derived from one specimen sequenced in a study of long-term antiretroviral therapy in people with HIV. Sequencing used immunoSEQ v3.0 at survey level. Measured with immunoSEQ multiplex PCR; TCRdb has only the in-frame clones, and not every one. In the table there are some 18,000 clones, around 77% of which are singletons. The source material was unsorted PBMCs, sampled roughly 2.1 years before starting antiretroviral therapy. Receptors originate from a man younger than 45 with HIV.

The chain combines TRBV7-9 with TRBJ2-2, with D perhaps TRBD1 (6 bases). V was clipped by 10 bases and J by 4 bases, with 16 bases between them. Germline V gene sequence: CDR1 SEHNR, CDR2 FQNEAQ (reference sequence). The CDR3 totals 14 residues. CDR3 DNA: TGTGCCACCTCCTCGGGACAAACCACCGGGGAGCTGTTTTTT. This translates into CATSSGQTTGELFF.

This chain uses TRBV13 with TRBJ2-7; no clear D. The V end lost 0 bases, the J end lost 6 bases, and 12 bases lay between the germline ends. The CDR3 covers 14 residues. In germline, CDR1 is PRHDT, CDR2 FYEKMQ (reference sequence). For the CDR3, the DNA is TGTGCCAGCAGCTTAGGGAAGGGTCTTGGCGAGCAGTACTTC. Its translation is CASSLGKGLGEQYF.

This chain connects TRBV29-1 to TRBJ1-1; the D is unclear. Germline loops: CDR1 SQVTM, CDR2 ANQGSEA. V lost 6 bases and J 1 base, leaving 15 bases between the germline ends. The CDR3 extends over 14 amino acids. CDR3 residues: CSVPVGQGNTEAFF. The DNA for the CDR3 is TGCAGCGTCCCCGTCGGGCAAGGGAACACTGAAGCTTTCTTT.

The chain has TRBV4-1 and TRBJ1-1, with D perhaps TRBD1 (6 bases). CDR3 length: 14 amino acids. Per germline, CDR1 MGHRA and CDR2 YSYEKL. Trimming removed 4 bases at V and 4 bases at J, with 13 bases between. CDR3 residues: CASSLTRGGTEAFF. The CDR3 region has the DNA TGCGCCAGCAGCCTGACAAGGGGGGGCACTGAAGCTTTCTTT.

The chain employs TRBV5-1 and TRBJ2-3; 9 nucleotides align to TRBD1. V lost 0 bases to trimming and J lost 4 bases; unmatched junction nucleotides: 12. Germline CDR1 is SGHRS and CDR2 is YFSETQ. The CDR3 extends over 18 amino acids. CDR3 sequence: CASSLVTGTGWRADTQYF. The CDR3 DNA follows: TGCGCCAGCAGCTTGGTAACCGGGACAGGGTGGAGGGCAGATACGCAGTATTTT.

The count of this clone is one. The chain combines TRBV7-4 with TRBJ1-4, with 8 bases aligning to TRBD1. The CDR3 is 14 residues long. Germline V lookup: CDR1 SGHVT, CDR2 SQSDAQ. The ends lost 6 bases at V and 7 bases at J; junction bases unmatched: 7. The DNA of the CDR3 is TGTGCCAGCAGTTCAGACAGGGGAGGTGAAAAACTGTTTTTT. The encoded protein is CASSSDRGGEKLFF.

The CDR3 DNA follows: TGTGCCACCGCGGCGACCATAGGGTGGCCCCTCCACTTT. The encoded protein is CATAATIGWPLHF. The gene calls are TRBV2 and TRBJ1-6; D is unclear. Germline values: CDR1 SNHLY, CDR2 FYNNEI. This CDR3 has 13 residues. V shed 10 bases and J shed 13 bases, with 20 bases lying between them. The full variable domain, in which reference TRBV2 and TRBJ1-6 provide the parts outside the CDR3, is EPEVTQTPSHQVTQMGQEVILRCVPISNHLYFYWYRQILGQKVEFLVSFYNNEISEKSEIFDDQFSVERPDGSNFTLKIRSTKLEDSAMYFCATAATIGWPLHFGNGTRLTVT.

This chain links TRBV7-9 with TRBJ2-1, with D unclear. The germline V gene has CDR1 SEHNR and CDR2 FQNEAQ (reference sequence). The V end lost 1 base, the J end lost 2 bases, and 6 bases lay between the germline ends. This CDR3 contains 14 residues. For the CDR3, the DNA is TGTGCCAGCAGCTTAGGGCCGACCTACAATGAGCAGTTCTTC. It translates to CASSLGPTYNEQFF.

The V and J genes are TRBV27 and TRBJ2-1; D is perhaps TRBD1 (6 bases). V was clipped by 3 bases and J by 4 bases, with 13 bases between them. This CDR3 is built from 15 residues. CDR1 is MNHEY and CDR2 is SMNVEV in the germline V gene (reference sequence). The CDR3 loop is CASSLGDKPYNEQFF. CDR3 bases: TGTGCCAGCAGTTTGGGGGACAAACCTTACAATGAGCAGTTCTTC.

In DNA, the CDR3 is TGCGCCAGCAGCTTGGGACAGGGCCCCACCTACGAGCAGTACTTC. This translates into CASSLGQGPTYEQYF. The genes are TRBV5-1 and TRBJ2-7, with 7 bases identical to TRBD1. V trimming: 0 bases; J trimming: 2 bases; junction bases outside the gene matches: 5. The germline gives CDR1 SGHRS, CDR2 YFSETQ. The CDR3 is 15 amino acids.

The chain combines TRBV4-1 with TRBJ2-2; D possibly corresponds to TRBD2 (5 bases). V lost 8 bases and J 2 bases, leaving 12 bases between the germline ends. The CDR3 is 14 amino acids. Germline V lookup: CDR1 MGHRA, CDR2 YSYEKL. The CDR3 region has the DNA TGCGCCAGCGGAGGTGGTTTTAACACCGGGGAGCTGTTTTTT. It specifies CASGGGFNTGELFF.

The chain is built from TRBV19 and TRBJ1-1; weak D call: TRBD1 (5 bases). Germline assignment: CDR1 LNHDA and CDR2 SQIVND (reference sequence). The CDR3 runs 17 residues. V was clipped by 4 bases and J by 4 bases, with 22 bases between them. For the CDR3, the DNA is TGTGCCAGTAGTACCTGGCAAGGGGCGGTTTTCCCCACTGAAGCTTTCTTT. Protein: CASSTWQGAVFPTEAFF.

This CDR3 is CASSIGFSHYGYTF. The CDR3 DNA reads as TGTGCCAGCAGTATCGGGTTTTCTCACTATGGCTACACCTTC. The gene calls are TRBV6-5 and TRBJ1-2, with D unresolved. V shed 5 bases and J shed 3 bases, with 13 bases lying between them. This CDR3 comprises 14 residues. Germline V gives CDR1 MNHEY, CDR2 SVGAGI.

The chain is built from TRBV19 and TRBJ2-6; 8 positions agree with TRBD2. Germline trimming cut 0 bases from V and 2 bases from J; bases unmatched to any gene: 9. The CDR3 spans 19 residues. Germline CDR1 is LNHDA and CDR2 is SQIVND (reference sequence). The CDR3 loop is CASSIDAPGLGAGANVLTF. Written as DNA, the CDR3 is TGTGCCAGTAGTATAGATGCCCCGGGACTAGGTGCTGGGGCCAACGTCCTGACTTTC.

The chain is built from TRBV19 and TRBJ1-5; 8 nucleotides match TRBD1. The CDR3 has 16 amino acids. Germline CDR1 and CDR2: LNHDA and SQIVND (reference sequence). J was trimmed by 0 bases and V by 6 bases; bases with no gene match: 7. The CDR3 DNA reads TGTGCCAGTAGCACGACAGGGGTTTATAGCAATCAGCCCCAGCATTTT. It yields the protein CASSTTGVYSNQPQHF.

The rearrangement joins TRBV11-1 to TRBJ2-3; the D gene is possibly TRBD1 (6 bases). The CDR3 sequence is 15 residues long. CDR1 is SGHAT, CDR2 FQDESV, per germline (reference sequence). V lost 4 bases, J lost 0 bases, and 11 bases lay in between. The CDR3 coding sequence is TGTGCCAGCAGCTCAGGGGACGGCAGCACAGATACGCAGTATTTT. It yields the protein CASSSGDGSTDTQYF.

The gene calls are TRBV5-6 and TRBJ1-3; D is unresolved. This CDR3 has 14 residues. The germline V and J ends were trimmed by 1 base and 0 bases, with 5 bases remaining between them. Germline values: CDR1 SGHDT, CDR2 YYEEEE. CDR3 region: CASSLQRSGNTIYF. The CDR3, as DNA: TGTGCCAGCAGCTTGCAGCGCTCTGGAAACACCATATATTTT.

CDR3 sequence: CASSSSTGRYNSPLHF. In DNA, the CDR3 is TGTGCCAGCTCATCGTCGACAGGCCGATATAATTCACCCCTCCACTTT. The chain joins TRBV18 to TRBJ1-6; a weak D match, TRBD1 (6 bases). CDR1 KGHSH and CDR2 LQKENI come from the germline V gene. This CDR3 spans 16 amino acids. V dropped 5 bases and J dropped 4 bases, with 15 bases sitting between them.

V gene TRBV28 combines with J gene TRBJ1-1; D is unclear. Germline CDR1 is MDHEN and CDR2 is SYDVKM. V lost 3 bases and J 3 bases, leaving 11 bases between the germline ends. The CDR3 loop spans 14 amino acids. DNA of the CDR3: TGTGCCAGCAGTTTCGGTGGGCAGTACACTGAAGCTTTCTTT. It yields the protein CASSFGGQYTEAFF.

The chain has TRBV29-1 and TRBJ2-3; 7 bases fit TRBD1. CDR3 length equals 12 residues. The germline V gene encodes CDR1 SQVTM and CDR2 ANQGSEA. J lost 5 bases, V lost 4 bases, and 3 bases had no gene match. In nucleotides, the CDR3 is TGCAGCGTTGGACAGGGTGGAGATACGCAGTATTTT. Translation: CSVGQGGDTQYF.

In this sample, this clone turned up a few times. The V gene is TRBV6-4, the J gene TRBJ1-6; D remains unclear. V lost 3 bases and J 9 bases, leaving 9 bases between the germline ends. From germline, CDR1 is MRHNA and CDR2 SNTAGT. The CDR3 has 13 amino acids. CDR3 region: CASSDVPGSPLHF. The CDR3 nucleotides are TGTGCCAGCAGTGATGTTCCGGGTTCACCCCTCCACTTT.

This sequence joins TRBV27 and TRBJ2-1; 7 nucleotides agree with TRBD2. This CDR3 has 14 residues. After removal of 8 bases from V and 8 bases from J, the junction contained 12 bases not matched to a gene. From germline, CDR1 is MNHEY and CDR2 SMNVEV (reference sequence). The CDR3 protein is CASGSEGRVDEQFF. The CDR3 DNA is TGTGCCAGCGGTTCGGAAGGGAGGGTCGATGAGCAGTTCTTC.

The chain links TRBV7-2 to TRBJ1-4, with D uncertain. In germline, CDR1 is SGHTA, CDR2 FQGNSA. Trimming cost V 5 bases and J 5 bases, with 15 bases left between them. This CDR3 has 15 amino acids. CDR3 DNA sequence: TGTGCCAGCAGCCCCCGTGGGTCAAGAAATGAAAAACTGTTTTTT. It is translated as CASSPRGSRNEKLFF.

This clone was seen just once. The chain has TRBV5-6 and TRBJ2-7; the D gene could be TRBD1 or TRBD2 (5 bases each). The germline gives CDR1 SGHDT, CDR2 YYEEEE. The CDR3 has 12 amino acids. Trimming shortened V by 5 bases and J by 7 bases, and 13 bases separated the two germline ends. CDR3 amino acids: CASSAGTGEQYF. For the CDR3, the DNA is TGTGCCAGCAGTGCAGGGACGGGGGAGCAGTACTTC.

This clone was observed a single time. The rearrangement uses TRBV18 and TRBJ1-4; 9 positions agree with TRBD1. Unmatched junction bases numbered 10, after V lost 6 bases and J lost 8 bases. Per germline, CDR1 KGHSH and CDR2 LQKENI. This CDR3 has 15 residues. The CDR3 nucleotides read TGTGCCAGCTCGGTGGGACAGGGAAGTTTCGAAAAACTGTTTTTT. It yields the protein CASSVGQGSFEKLFF.

The genes are TRBV5-6 and TRBJ2-5, with D uncertain. The CDR3 runs to 12 residues. Germline V gives CDR1 SGHDT, CDR2 YYEEEE. Between the trimmed V and J ends, which lost 0 bases and 4 bases, there was a span of 4 bases. The CDR3 DNA follows: TGTGCCAGCAGCTTGGTGCGAGAGACCCAGTACTTC. Its translation is CASSLVRETQYF.

J is TRBJ1-1 and V is TRBV29-1; D not resolved. Trimming stripped 4 bases from V and 0 bases from J, with 12 bases between. This CDR3 comprises 14 residues. Per the germline V gene, CDR1 is SQVTM and CDR2 is ANQGSEA. CDR3 protein: CSVGKFQMNTEAFF. The CDR3 DNA follows: TGCAGCGTTGGAAAGTTCCAAATGAACACTGAAGCTTTCTTT.

J is TRBJ2-5 and V is TRBV7-2; D possibly corresponds to TRBD2 (7 bases). Germline-derived CDR1 and CDR2 are SGHTA and FQGNSA. The CDR3 extends over 13 amino acids. Trimming cost V 8 bases and J 5 bases, with 15 bases left between them. The CDR3 sequence is CASFRGGSETQYF. Here the CDR3 DNA reads TGTGCCAGCTTTAGGGGGGGCTCGGAGACCCAGTACTTC.

The rearrangement uses TRBV6-1 and TRBJ1-1, with D unclear. The CDR3 consists of 13 residues. CDR1 and CDR2 (germline): MNHNS, SASEGT. The V and J ends lost 5 bases and 2 bases respectively, with 9 bases between them. The CDR3 is CASSMTGNTEAFF. The CDR3 bases are TGTGCCAGCAGTATGACGGGCAACACTGAAGCTTTCTTT.